The T cell receptor (beta chain) described here comes from a study of T cell repertoires in cytomegalovirus infection. MiXCR, run by TCRdb on the reads, gives a single entry per CDR3 protein. Here the sample spans more than 650,000 distinct CDR3 sequences, about 40% being singletons. V was pared by 3 bases and J by 12 bases, with 7 bases of the junction left unmatched. CDR3 length: 13 amino acids. Looked up from germline, CDR1 is MGHRA and CDR2 is YSYEKL. This clonotype was seen repeatedly, ten times or more. Its antigen is as yet unknown. Notes on the study in general: Public TCR beta family frequency separated CMV-and-HLA carriers, including in an independent cohort.

Sequencing used PBMCs. The chain carries TRBV4-1 and TRBJ1-1; 10 bases match TRBD1. The source is a human donor in good health (CMV status not recorded). Some clones in this sample may be carry-over from other donors' samples. The CDR3 is CASSQPGQGLSFF. The DNA for the CDR3 is TGCGCCAGCAGCCAGCCGGGACAGGGGCTTTCTTTCTTT.